The rows below give T cell receptor beta chains drawn from one sample of a study of neurological immune-mediated disorders. MiXCR, applied by TCRdb to the 5' RACE reads, yields one record per CDR3 protein. This table has almost 85,000 distinct CDR3 sequences, approximately 2.8% appearing once. The sequenced sample was PBMCs. All receptors derive from a woman aged 25-40 years with multiple sclerosis. Both conserved end residues are part of each CDR3. D genes are given only for firm matches. Size is stated as once, few or many counts, or a class when the clone is expanded.

TRBJ2-2 - many TRBV5-1 CASSLATRSAGELFF TGCGCCAGCAGCTTGGCAACACGAAGCGCAGGGGAGCTGTTTTTT
TRBJ1-5 - many TRBV3-1 CASSQEGTLGGPQHF TGTGCCAGCAGCCAAGAAGGGACCCTCGGTGGACCCCAGCATTTT
TRBJ2-1 - many TRBV4-3 CASSQDLMVDEQFF TGCGCCAGCAGCCAAGATTTGATGGTGGATGAGCAGTTCTTC
TRBJ2-7 TRBD2 many TRBV9 CASSGREGQYEQYF TGTGCCAGCAGCGGGCGGGAGGGCCAATACGAGCAGTACTTC
TRBJ2-2 - many TRBV20-1 CSAGQGGGELFF TGCAGTGCCGGCCAGGGTGGCGGGGAGCTGTTTTTT
TRBJ2-3 - many TRBV7-8 CASTRFGQAPTSGTDTQYF TGTGCCAGCACCAGGTTTGGACAGGCCCCTACTAGCGGCACAGATACGCAGTATTTT
TRBJ1-1 - many TRBV15 CATKGQDTEAFF TGTGCCACCAAAGGGCAGGACACTGAAGCTTTCTTT
TRBJ2-2 - many TRBV7-9 CASSLAPNTGELFF TGTGCCAGCAGCTTAGCCCCAAACACCGGGGAGCTGTTTTTT
TRBJ2-1 TRBD1 many TRBV29-1 CSVRTGEQFF TGCAGCGTGCGGACAGGGGAGCAGTTCTTC
TRBJ2-1 - many TRBV27 CASSTGTLPYNEQFF TGTGCCAGCAGTACCGGGACACTCCCGTACAATGAGCAGTTCTTC
TRBJ1-1 - many TRBV27 CASSPRPPQAFF TGTGCCAGCAGTCCGAGACCGCCTCAGGCTTTCTTT
TRBJ2-1 - many TRBV3-1 CASSQDSGPSEFF TGTGCCAGCAGCCAAGATAGCGGTCCCTCAGAGTTCTTC
TRBJ2-6 - many TRBV4-2 CASSLGSGANVLTF TGTGCCAGCAGCCTAGGATCTGGGGCCAACGTCCTGACTTTC
TRBJ2-7 TRBD1 many TRBV15 CATSNRTGGPYEQYF TGTGCCACCAGCAACCGGACAGGGGGTCCCTACGAGCAGTACTTC
TRBJ1-2 - many TRBV28 CASSLAATNYGYTF TGTGCCAGCAGTTTGGCAGCCACTAACTATGGCTACACCTTC
TRBJ2-6 TRBD2 many TRBV5-1 CASSPSGPGANVLTF TGCGCCAGCAGCCCTAGCGGGCCAGGGGCCAACGTCCTGACTTTC
TRBJ2-1 - many TRBV20-1 CSAWGYRDSRMGEQFF TGCAGTGCTTGGGGCTACCGGGACTCCCGTATGGGTGAGCAGTTCTTC
TRBJ2-7 - many TRBV20-1 CSAASSSYEQYF TGCAGTGCCGCATCCAGTTCCTACGAGCAGTACTTC
TRBJ1-1 - many TRBV27 CASRVRKGAYMNTEAFF TGTGCCAGCAGGGTCCGTAAGGGAGCTTATATGAACACTGAAGCTTTCTTT
TRBJ1-6 TRBD1 many TRBV5-1 CASSPDRERSPLHF TGCGCCAGCAGCCCCGACAGGGAACGGTCACCCCTCCACTTT
TRBJ1-1 - many TRBV20-1 CSARVQANTEAFF TGCAGTGCCCGGGTACAGGCGAACACTGAAGCTTTCTTT
TRBJ2-3 - many TRBV24-1 CATRSPEATDTQYF TGTGCCACCAGATCCCCAGAGGCTACGGATACGCAGTATTTT
TRBJ1-3 - many TRBV19 CASSALRTGNTIYF TGTGCCAGTAGTGCTCTTCGGACTGGAAACACCATATATTTT
TRBJ2-1 - many TRBV6-2/TRBV6-3 CASSPLRTSAYNEQFF TGTGCCAGCAGTCCTCTCCGAACCAGTGCCTACAATGAGCAGTTCTTC
TRBJ1-6 TRBD1 many TRBV19 CASSIVEGGGSPLHF TGTGCCAGTAGTATAGTGGAAGGGGGCGGTTCACCCCTCCACTTT